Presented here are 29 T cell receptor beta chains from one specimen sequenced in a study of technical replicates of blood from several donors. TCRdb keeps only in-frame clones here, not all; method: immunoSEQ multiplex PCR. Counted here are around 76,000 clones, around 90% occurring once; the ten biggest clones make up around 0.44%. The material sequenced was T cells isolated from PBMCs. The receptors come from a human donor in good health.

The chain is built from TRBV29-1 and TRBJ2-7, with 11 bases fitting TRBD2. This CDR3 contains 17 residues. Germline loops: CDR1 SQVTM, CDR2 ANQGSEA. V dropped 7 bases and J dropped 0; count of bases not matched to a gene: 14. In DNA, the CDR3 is TGCAGCGCCCTTTTTGGGACTAGCGGACTCATCTCCTACGAGCAGTACTTC. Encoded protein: CSALFGTSGLISYEQYF.

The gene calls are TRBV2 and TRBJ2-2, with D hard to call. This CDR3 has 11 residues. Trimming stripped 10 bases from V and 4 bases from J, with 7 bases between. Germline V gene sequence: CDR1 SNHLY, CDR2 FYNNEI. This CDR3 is CAILSTGELFF. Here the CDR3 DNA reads TGTGCCATACTAAGCACCGGGGAGCTGTTTTTT.

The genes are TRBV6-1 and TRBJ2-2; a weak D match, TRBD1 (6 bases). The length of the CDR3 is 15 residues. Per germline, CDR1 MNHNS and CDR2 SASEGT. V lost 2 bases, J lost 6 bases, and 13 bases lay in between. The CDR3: CASSENTGLAGELFF. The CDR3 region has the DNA TGTGCCAGCAGTGAAAATACAGGGTTAGCCGGGGAGCTGTTTTTT.

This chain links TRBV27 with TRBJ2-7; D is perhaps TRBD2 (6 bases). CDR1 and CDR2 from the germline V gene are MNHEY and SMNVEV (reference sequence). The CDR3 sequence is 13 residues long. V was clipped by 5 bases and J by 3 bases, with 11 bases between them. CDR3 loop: CASSLAPFYEQYF. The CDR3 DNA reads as TGTGCCAGCAGTCTAGCGCCTTTCTACGAGCAGTACTTC.

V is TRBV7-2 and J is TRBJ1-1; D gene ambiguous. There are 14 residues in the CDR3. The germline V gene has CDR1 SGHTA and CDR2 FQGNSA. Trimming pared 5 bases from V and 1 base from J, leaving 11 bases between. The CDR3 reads CASSEGPGNTEAFF. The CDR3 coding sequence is TGTGCCAGCAGCGAAGGCCCGGGGAACACTGAAGCTTTCTTT.

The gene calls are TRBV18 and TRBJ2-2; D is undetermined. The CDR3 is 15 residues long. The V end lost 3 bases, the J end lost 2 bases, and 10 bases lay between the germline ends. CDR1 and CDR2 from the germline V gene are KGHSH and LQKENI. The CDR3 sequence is CASSPALTNTGELFF. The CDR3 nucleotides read TGTGCCAGCTCACCGGCCCTCACCAACACCGGGGAGCTGTTTTTT. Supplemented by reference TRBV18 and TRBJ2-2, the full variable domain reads NAGVMQNPRHLVRRRGQEARLRCSPMKGHSHVYWYRQLPEEGLKFMVYLQKENIIDESGMPKERFSAEFPKEGPSILRIQQVVRGDSAAYFCASSPALTNTGELFFGEGSRLTVL.

The CDR3: CASSVYSRPEQFF. Here the CDR3 DNA reads TGTGCCAGCAGTGTTTATAGCCGGCCTGAGCAGTTCTTC. This sequence joins TRBV6-1 and TRBJ2-1; D ambiguous. The CDR3 sequence is 13 residues long. Deletions cut 4 bases from V and 9 bases from J, with 13 bases between. The V gene's germline CDR1 is MNHNS and CDR2 SASEGT.

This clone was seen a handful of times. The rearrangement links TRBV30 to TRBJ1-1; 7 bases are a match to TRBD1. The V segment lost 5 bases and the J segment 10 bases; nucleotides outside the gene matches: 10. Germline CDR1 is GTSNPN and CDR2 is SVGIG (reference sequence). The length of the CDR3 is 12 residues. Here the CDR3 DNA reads TGTGCCTGGGCACCCGACAGGGTTGGAGCTTTCTTT. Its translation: CAWAPDRVGAFF.

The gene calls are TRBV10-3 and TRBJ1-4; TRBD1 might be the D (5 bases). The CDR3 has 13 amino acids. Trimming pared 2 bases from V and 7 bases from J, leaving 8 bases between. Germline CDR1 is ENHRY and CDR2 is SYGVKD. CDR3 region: CAISEARGEKLFF. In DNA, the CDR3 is TGTGCCATCAGTGAGGCTAGGGGTGAAAAACTGTTTTTT.

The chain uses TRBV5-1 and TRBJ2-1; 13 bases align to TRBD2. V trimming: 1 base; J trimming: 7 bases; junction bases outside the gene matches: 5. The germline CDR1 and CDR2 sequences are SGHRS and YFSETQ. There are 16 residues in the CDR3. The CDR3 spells CASSLTGTSGANEQFF. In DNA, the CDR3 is TGCGCCAGCAGCTTGACCGGGACTAGCGGGGCTAATGAGCAGTTCTTC.

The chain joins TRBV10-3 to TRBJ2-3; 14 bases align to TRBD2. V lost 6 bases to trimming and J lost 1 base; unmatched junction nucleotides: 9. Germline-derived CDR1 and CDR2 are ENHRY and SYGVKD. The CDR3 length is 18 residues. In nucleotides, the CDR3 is TGTGCCATCAGGCAAGGGACTAGCGGGAGCGTCGGCACAGATACGCAGTATTTT. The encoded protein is CAIRQGTSGSVGTDTQYF.

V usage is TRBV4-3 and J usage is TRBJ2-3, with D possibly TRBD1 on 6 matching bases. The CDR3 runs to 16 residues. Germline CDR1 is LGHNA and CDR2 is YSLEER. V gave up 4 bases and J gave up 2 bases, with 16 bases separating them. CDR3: CASSPARTGTTDTQYF. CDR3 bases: TGCGCCAGCAGCCCCGCCCGCACAGGGACCACAGATACGCAGTATTTT.

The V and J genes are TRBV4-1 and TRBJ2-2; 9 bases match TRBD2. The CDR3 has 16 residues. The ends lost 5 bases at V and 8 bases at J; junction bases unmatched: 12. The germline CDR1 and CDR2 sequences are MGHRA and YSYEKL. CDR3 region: CASSSTSGKTGGELFF. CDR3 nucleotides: TGCGCCAGCAGCTCGACTAGCGGAAAAACGGGGGGGGAGCTGTTTTTT.

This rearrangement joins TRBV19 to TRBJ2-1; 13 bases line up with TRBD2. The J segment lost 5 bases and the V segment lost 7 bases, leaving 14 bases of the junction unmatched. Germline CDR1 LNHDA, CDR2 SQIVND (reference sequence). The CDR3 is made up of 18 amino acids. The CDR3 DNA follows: TGTGCCAGTACCCGCCCCGGACTAGCGGGAGCTACAAACAATGAGCAGTTCTTC. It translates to CASTRPGLAGATNNEQFF.

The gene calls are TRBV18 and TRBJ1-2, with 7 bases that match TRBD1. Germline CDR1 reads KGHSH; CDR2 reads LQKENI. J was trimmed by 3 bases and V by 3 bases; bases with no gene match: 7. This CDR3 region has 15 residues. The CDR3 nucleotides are TGTGCCAGCTCACCTAACCCGGGACAGCACTATGGCTACACCTTC. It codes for CASSPNPGQHYGYTF.

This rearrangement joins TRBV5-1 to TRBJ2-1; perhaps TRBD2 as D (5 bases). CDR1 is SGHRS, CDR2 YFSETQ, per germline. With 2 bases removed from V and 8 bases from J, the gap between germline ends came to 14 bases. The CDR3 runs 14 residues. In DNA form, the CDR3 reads TGCGCCAGCAGCTTTTCGGGGAGTATGGATGAGCAGTTCTTC. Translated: CASSFSGSMDEQFF.

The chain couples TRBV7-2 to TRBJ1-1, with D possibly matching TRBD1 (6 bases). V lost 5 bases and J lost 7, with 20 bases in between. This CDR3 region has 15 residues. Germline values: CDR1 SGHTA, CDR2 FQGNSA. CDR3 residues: CASSKDRWRTDEAFF. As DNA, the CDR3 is TGTGCCAGCAGCAAAGACAGGTGGAGAACAGATGAAGCTTTCTTT.

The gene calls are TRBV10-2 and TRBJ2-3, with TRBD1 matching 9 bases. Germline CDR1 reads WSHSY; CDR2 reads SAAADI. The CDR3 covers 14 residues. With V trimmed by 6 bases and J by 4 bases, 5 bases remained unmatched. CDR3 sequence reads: CASRGGQGPDTQYF. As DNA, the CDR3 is TGCGCCAGCAGGGGGGGACAGGGTCCAGATACGCAGTATTTT.

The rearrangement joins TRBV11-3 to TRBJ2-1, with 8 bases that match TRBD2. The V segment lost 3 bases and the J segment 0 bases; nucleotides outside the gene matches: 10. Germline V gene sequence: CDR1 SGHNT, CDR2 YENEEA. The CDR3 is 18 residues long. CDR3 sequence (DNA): TGTGCCAGCAGCTTCCTGGCGGGGGGTCGGAGCTCCTACAATGAGCAGTTCTTC. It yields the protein CASSFLAGGRSSYNEQFF.

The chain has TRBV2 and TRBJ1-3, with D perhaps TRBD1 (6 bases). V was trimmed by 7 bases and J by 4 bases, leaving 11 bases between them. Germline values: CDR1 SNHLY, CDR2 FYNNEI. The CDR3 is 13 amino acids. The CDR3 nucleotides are TGTGCCAGCATACAGGGATTCGGAAACACCATATATTTT. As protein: CASIQGFGNTIYF.

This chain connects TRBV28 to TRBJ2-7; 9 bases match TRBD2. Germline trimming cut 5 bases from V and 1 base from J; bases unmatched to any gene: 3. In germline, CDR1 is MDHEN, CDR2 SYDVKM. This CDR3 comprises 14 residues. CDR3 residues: CASSGLALSYEQYF. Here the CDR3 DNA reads TGTGCCAGCAGTGGACTAGCGTTGTCCTACGAGCAGTACTTC.

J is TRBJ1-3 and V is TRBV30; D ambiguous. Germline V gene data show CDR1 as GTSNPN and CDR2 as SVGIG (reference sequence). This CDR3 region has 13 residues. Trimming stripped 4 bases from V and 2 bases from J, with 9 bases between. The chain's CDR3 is CAWTLTTGNTIYF. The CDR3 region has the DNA TGTGCCTGGACTCTGACTACTGGAAACACCATATATTTT.

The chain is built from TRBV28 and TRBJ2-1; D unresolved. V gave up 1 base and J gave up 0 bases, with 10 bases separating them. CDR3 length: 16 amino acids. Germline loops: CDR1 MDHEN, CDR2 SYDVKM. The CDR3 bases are TGTGCCAGCAGTTTATTCATAGTATTCTCCTACAATGAGCAGTTCTTC. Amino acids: CASSLFIVFSYNEQFF.

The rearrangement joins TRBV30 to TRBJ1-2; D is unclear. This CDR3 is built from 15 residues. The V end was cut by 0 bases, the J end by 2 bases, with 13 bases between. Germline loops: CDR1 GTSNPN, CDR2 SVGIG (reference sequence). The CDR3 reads CAWSVFSEVNYGYTF. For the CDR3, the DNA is TGTGCCTGGAGTGTATTCTCCGAGGTCAACTATGGCTACACCTTC.

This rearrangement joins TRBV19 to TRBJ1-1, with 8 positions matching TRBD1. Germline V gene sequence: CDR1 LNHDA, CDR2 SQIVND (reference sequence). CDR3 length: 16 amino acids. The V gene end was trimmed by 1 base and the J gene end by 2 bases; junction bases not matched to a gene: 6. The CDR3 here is CASSIAMGQANTEAFF. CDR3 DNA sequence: TGTGCCAGTAGTATAGCCATGGGACAGGCCAACACTGAAGCTTTCTTT.

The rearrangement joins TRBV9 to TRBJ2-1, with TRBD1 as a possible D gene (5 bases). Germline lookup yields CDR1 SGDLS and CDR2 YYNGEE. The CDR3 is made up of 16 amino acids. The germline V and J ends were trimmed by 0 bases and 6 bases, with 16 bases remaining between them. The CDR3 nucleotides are TGTGCCAGCAGCGTAGGTCAGGGCACCGGCGTCAATGAGCAGTTCTTC. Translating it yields CASSVGQGTGVNEQFF.

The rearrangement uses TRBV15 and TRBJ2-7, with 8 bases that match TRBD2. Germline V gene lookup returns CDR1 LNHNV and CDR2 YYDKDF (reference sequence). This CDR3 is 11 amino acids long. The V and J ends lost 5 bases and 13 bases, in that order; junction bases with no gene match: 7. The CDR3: CATSGGLAHYF. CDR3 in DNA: TGTGCCACCAGCGGCGGACTAGCACACTACTTC.

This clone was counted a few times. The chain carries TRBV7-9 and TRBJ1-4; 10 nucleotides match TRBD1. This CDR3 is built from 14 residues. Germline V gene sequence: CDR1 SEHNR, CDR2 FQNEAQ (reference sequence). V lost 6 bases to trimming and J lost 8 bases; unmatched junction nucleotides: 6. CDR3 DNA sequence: TGTGCCAGCAGTTGGGACAGGGGATACGAAAAACTGTTTTTT. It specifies CASSWDRGYEKLFF.

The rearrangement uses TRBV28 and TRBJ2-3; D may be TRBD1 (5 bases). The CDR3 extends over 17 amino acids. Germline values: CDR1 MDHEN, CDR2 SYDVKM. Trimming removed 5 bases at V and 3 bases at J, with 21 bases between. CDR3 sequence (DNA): TGTGCCAGCAGTCACTCTGTATCCTCAGGGATAACAGATACGCAGTATTTT. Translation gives CASSHSVSSGITDTQYF.